These T cell receptor beta chains were read from a single sample in a study of vaccination and CD4 T cells after COVID-19. Their target antigens are unknown. In TCRdb, the PCR reads were re-called with MiXCR into one record per CDR3 protein. The table records 10,000 to 15,000 distinct CDR3 sequences, 50% of them present only once. The sequencing sample was made of CD4+ T cells from blood, cultured in vitro. These receptors came from a human donor who had recovered from COVID-19. Each CDR3 is given with its conserved first and last residue. Size values are once, few and many counts, or a class for expanded clones, and some rows have none.

j_gene: TRBJ1-4; abundance: -; v_gene: TRBV29-1; CDR3aa: CSGRGPGEKLFF
j_gene: TRBJ2-2; abundance: -; v_gene: TRBV5-1; CDR3aa: CATAGLPHTGELFF
j_gene: TRBJ1-4; abundance: -; v_gene: TRBV20-1; CDR3aa: CSASTGGGEKLFF
j_gene: TRBJ2-5; abundance: -; v_gene: TRBV2; CDR3aa: CASSELGGQETQYF
j_gene: TRBJ2-7; abundance: -; v_gene: TRBV6-1; CDR3aa: CASRSRDGYEQYF
j_gene: TRBJ2-5; abundance: -; v_gene: TRBV4-3; CDR3aa: CASSQEQQGMGGTYQETQYF
j_gene: TRBJ1-3; abundance: -; v_gene: TRBV11-2; CDR3aa: CASSLGRGAVGNTIYF
j_gene: TRBJ2-1; abundance: -; v_gene: TRBV12-3/TRBV12-4; CDR3aa: CASSLAGGRSEQFF
j_gene: TRBJ1-3; abundance: few; v_gene: TRBV19; CDR3aa: CASSIGQEAGNTIYF
j_gene: TRBJ2-7; abundance: -; v_gene: TRBV10-3; CDR3aa: CAIQTSGETGQYF
j_gene: TRBJ1-1; abundance: -; v_gene: TRBV11-3; CDR3aa: CASSPGTVGMNTEAFF
j_gene: TRBJ1-5; abundance: -; v_gene: TRBV18; CDR3aa: CASSPGTRQPQHF
j_gene: TRBJ1-6; abundance: once; v_gene: TRBV6-5; CDR3aa: CASSYSGGKSSYNSPLHF
j_gene: TRBJ2-7; abundance: -; v_gene: TRBV20-1; CDR3aa: CSASKAGTGRSYEQYF
j_gene: TRBJ1-5; abundance: few; v_gene: TRBV19; CDR3aa: CASSLELGVVSGPQHF
j_gene: TRBJ2-7; abundance: few; v_gene: TRBV20-1; CDR3aa: CSANQRAGYEQYF
j_gene: TRBJ1-5; abundance: few; v_gene: TRBV7-2; CDR3aa: CASSSQGARVQPQHF
j_gene: TRBJ1-4; abundance: few; v_gene: TRBV7-2; CDR3aa: CASSSQGADEKLFF
j_gene: TRBJ2-1; abundance: -; v_gene: TRBV12-3/TRBV12-4; CDR3aa: CASSPRTVDEQFF
j_gene: TRBJ2-1; abundance: -; v_gene: TRBV24-1; CDR3aa: CATSDFRDRLGQFF
j_gene: TRBJ2-1; abundance: -; v_gene: TRBV10-3; CDR3aa: CAISEPHRGEIEQFF
j_gene: TRBJ2-5; abundance: -; v_gene: TRBV4-3; CDR3aa: CASSQGLAVQETQYF
j_gene: TRBJ1-5; abundance: -; v_gene: TRBV6-1; CDR3aa: CASSEAHDGGQPQHF
j_gene: TRBJ1-2; abundance: -; v_gene: TRBV6-5; CDR3aa: CASSSSSYGYTF
j_gene: TRBJ1-1; abundance: few; v_gene: TRBV2; CDR3aa: CATVLQAEAFF
j_gene: TRBJ2-3; abundance: few; v_gene: TRBV7-6; CDR3aa: CASSDQGAQTPDTQYF
j_gene: TRBJ2-7; abundance: -; v_gene: TRBV11-2; CDR3aa: CASSLGSYEQYF
j_gene: TRBJ1-3; abundance: -; v_gene: TRBV30; CDR3aa: CAWGQGAQVTIYF
j_gene: TRBJ1-2; abundance: -; v_gene: TRBV7-2; CDR3aa: CASSSRDLIPDGYTF
j_gene: TRBJ1-1; abundance: -; v_gene: TRBV11-1; CDR3aa: CASSWQNTEAFF
j_gene: TRBJ2-2; abundance: -; v_gene: TRBV10-3; CDR3aa: CAISEDSGGELFF
j_gene: TRBJ1-6; abundance: once; v_gene: TRBV11-3; CDR3aa: CASSLGQTVSPLHF
j_gene: TRBJ2-3; abundance: medium-sized; v_gene: TRBV9; CDR3aa: CASSVGQGGTDTQYF
j_gene: TRBJ1-5; abundance: -; v_gene: TRBV6-2/TRBV6-3; CDR3aa: CASSYTGGNQPQHF
j_gene: TRBJ2-3; abundance: -; v_gene: TRBV20-1; CDR3aa: CSAYPSYRGGTSDTQYF
j_gene: TRBJ1-6; abundance: few; v_gene: TRBV6-1; CDR3aa: CASGDSSYNSPLHF
j_gene: TRBJ1-4; abundance: -; v_gene: TRBV6-1; CDR3aa: CASNGLRDSLFRKLFF
j_gene: TRBJ2-2; abundance: -; v_gene: TRBV11-3; CDR3aa: CASSLEKGGLPGELFF
j_gene: TRBJ1-2; abundance: few; v_gene: TRBV7-9; CDR3aa: CASSLDLFGTALTF
j_gene: TRBJ1-5; abundance: -; v_gene: TRBV19; CDR3aa: CASTLGGGNQPQHF
j_gene: TRBJ2-2; abundance: -; v_gene: TRBV27; CDR3aa: CASGTSGGALYAGELFF
j_gene: TRBJ1-4; abundance: -; v_gene: TRBV2; CDR3aa: CASSEAPGFDEKLFF
j_gene: TRBJ1-2; abundance: -; v_gene: TRBV7-2; CDR3aa: CASSWGGTGYGYTF
j_gene: TRBJ2-3; abundance: few; v_gene: TRBV7-9; CDR3aa: CASSPVGGDTQYF
j_gene: TRBJ1-5; abundance: -; v_gene: TRBV5-8; CDR3aa: CASSPSGPGRPQHF
j_gene: TRBJ1-1; abundance: -; v_gene: TRBV6-1; CDR3aa: CASSESHALNTEAFF
j_gene: TRBJ1-6; abundance: few; v_gene: TRBV20-1; CDR3aa: CSAQDRGLNSPLHF
j_gene: TRBJ2-7; abundance: -; v_gene: TRBV18; CDR3aa: CASSPRQGWYEQYF
j_gene: TRBJ2-2; abundance: few; v_gene: TRBV5-4; CDR3aa: CASTPQGGRNGELFF
j_gene: TRBJ2-2; abundance: few; v_gene: TRBV2; CDR3aa: CASMLGGKTTGELFF
j_gene: TRBJ2-1; abundance: -; v_gene: TRBV5-1; CDR3aa: CASSKTSGGANEQFF
j_gene: TRBJ2-7; abundance: -; v_gene: TRBV6-2/TRBV6-3; CDR3aa: CASSYSRYEQYF
j_gene: TRBJ1-2; abundance: few; v_gene: TRBV6-5; CDR3aa: CASSYTRTRGQNYGYTF
j_gene: TRBJ1-2; abundance: -; v_gene: TRBV20-1; CDR3aa: CSARDSYMRTIYGYTF
j_gene: TRBJ1-2; abundance: -; v_gene: TRBV19; CDR3aa: CASTQGSYGYTF
j_gene: TRBJ2-3; abundance: -; v_gene: TRBV11-2; CDR3aa: CASSHPGGHGTQYF
j_gene: TRBJ2-1; abundance: -; v_gene: TRBV5-1; CDR3aa: CASSLAGSLYNEQFF
j_gene: TRBJ2-6; abundance: -; v_gene: TRBV6-5; CDR3aa: CASSYSRAPGTANVLTF